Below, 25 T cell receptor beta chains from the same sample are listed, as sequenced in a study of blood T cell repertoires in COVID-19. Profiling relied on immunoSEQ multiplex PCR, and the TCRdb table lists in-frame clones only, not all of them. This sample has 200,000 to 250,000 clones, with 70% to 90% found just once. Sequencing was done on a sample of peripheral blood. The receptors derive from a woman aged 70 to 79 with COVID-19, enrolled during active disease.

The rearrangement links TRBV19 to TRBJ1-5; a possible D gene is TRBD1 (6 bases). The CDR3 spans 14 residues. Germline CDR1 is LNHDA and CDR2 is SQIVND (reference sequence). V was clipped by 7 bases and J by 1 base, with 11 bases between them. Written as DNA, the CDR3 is TGTGCCAGTACAAAGGACAGCAGCAATCAGCCCCAGCATTTT. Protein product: CASTKDSSNQPQHF.

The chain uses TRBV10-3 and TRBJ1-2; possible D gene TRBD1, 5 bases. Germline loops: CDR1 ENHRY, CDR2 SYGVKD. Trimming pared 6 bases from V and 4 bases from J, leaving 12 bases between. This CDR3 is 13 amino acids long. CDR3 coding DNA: TGTGCCATCAGAGTGACAGATTCCTATGGCTACACCTTC. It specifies CAIRVTDSYGYTF.

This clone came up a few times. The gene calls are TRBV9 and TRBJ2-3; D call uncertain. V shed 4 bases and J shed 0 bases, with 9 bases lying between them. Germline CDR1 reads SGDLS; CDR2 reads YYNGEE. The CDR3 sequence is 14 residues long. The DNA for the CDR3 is TGTGCCAGCAGCCTACAGTCTAGCACAGATACGCAGTATTTT. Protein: CASSLQSSTDTQYF.

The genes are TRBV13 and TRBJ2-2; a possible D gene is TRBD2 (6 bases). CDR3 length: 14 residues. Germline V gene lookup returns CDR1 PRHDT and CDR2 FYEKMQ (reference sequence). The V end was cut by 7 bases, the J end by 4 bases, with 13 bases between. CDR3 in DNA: TGTGCCAGCACCCGGAAGGGACTCACCGGGGAGCTGTTTTTT. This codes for CASTRKGLTGELFF.

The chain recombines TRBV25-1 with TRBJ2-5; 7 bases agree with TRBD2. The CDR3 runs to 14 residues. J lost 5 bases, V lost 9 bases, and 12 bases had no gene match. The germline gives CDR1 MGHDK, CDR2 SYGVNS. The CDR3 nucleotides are TGTGCCAGTTCGGATCGGGGGGTGCGGGAGACCCAGTACTTC. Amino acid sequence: CASSDRGVRETQYF.

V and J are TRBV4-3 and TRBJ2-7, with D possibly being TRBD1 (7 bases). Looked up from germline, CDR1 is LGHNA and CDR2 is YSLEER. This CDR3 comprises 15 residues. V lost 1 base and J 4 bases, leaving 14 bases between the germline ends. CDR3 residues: CASSQGVQGGYEQYF. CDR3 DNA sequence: TGCGCCAGCAGCCAAGGGGTTCAGGGGGGTTACGAGCAGTACTTC.

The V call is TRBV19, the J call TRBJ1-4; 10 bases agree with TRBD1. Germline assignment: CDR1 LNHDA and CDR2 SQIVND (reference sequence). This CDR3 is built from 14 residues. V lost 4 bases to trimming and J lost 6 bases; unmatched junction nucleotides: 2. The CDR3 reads CASSSGTGDEKLFF. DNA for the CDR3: TGTGCCAGTAGTAGCGGGACAGGGGATGAAAAACTGTTTTTT.

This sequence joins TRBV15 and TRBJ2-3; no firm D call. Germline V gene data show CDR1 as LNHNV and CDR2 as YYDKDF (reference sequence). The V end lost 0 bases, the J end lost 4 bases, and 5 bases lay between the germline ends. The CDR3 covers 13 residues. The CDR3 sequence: CATSRDPADTQYF. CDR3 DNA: TGTGCCACCAGCAGAGATCCGGCAGATACGCAGTATTTT. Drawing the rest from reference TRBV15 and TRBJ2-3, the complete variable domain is DAMVIQNPRYQVTQFGKPVTLSCSQTLNHNVMYWYQQKSSQAPKLLFHYYDKDFNNEADTPDNFQSRRPNTSFCFLDIRSPGLGDTAMYLCATSRDPADTQYFGPGTRLTVL.

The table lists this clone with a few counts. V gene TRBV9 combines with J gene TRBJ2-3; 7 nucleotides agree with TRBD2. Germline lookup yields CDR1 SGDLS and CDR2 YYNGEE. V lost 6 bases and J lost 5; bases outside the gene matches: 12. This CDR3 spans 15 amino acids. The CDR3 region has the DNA TGTGCCAGCACAAAAAGATCTGGGGAGGGAGATACGCAGTATTTT. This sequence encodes CASTKRSGEGDTQYF.

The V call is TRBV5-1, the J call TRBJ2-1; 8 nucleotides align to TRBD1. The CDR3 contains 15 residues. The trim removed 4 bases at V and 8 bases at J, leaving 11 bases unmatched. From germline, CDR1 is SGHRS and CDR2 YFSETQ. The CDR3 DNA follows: TGCGCCAGCAGCCTCGGGACAGGCTTTGGCGATGAGCAGTTCTTC. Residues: CASSLGTGFGDEQFF.

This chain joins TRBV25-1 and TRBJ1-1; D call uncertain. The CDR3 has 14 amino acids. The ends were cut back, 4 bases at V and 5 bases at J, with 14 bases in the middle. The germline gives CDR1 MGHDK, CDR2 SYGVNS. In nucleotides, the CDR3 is TGTGCCAGCAGTGGTGGCAGCGGTGGGACTGAAGCTTTCTTT. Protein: CASSGGSGGTEAFF. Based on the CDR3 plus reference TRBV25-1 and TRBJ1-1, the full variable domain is EADIYQTPRYLVIGTGKKITLECSQTMGHDKMYWYQQDPGMELHLIHYSYGVNSTEKGDLSSESTVSRIRTEHFPLTLESARPSHTSQYLCASSGGSGGTEAFFGQGTRLTVV.

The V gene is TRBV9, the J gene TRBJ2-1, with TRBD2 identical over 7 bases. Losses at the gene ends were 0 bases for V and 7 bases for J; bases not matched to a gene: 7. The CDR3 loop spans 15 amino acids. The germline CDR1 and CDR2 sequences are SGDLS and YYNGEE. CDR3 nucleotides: TGTGCCAGCAGCGTAGTACCGGGGGGATTGAATGAGCAGTTCTTC. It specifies CASSVVPGGLNEQFF.

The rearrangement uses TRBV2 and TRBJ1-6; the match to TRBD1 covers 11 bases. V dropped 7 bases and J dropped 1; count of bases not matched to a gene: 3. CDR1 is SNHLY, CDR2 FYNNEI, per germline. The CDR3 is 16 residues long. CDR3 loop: CASTGTGGSYNSPLHF. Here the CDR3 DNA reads TGTGCCAGCACTGGGACAGGGGGATCCTATAATTCACCCCTCCACTTT.

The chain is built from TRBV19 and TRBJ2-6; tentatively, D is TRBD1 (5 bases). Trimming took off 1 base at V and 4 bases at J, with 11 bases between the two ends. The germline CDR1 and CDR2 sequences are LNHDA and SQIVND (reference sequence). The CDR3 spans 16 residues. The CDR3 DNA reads TGTGCCAGTAGTATAGTTACAGGCACAGGGGCCAACGTCCTGACTTTC. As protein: CASSIVTGTGANVLTF. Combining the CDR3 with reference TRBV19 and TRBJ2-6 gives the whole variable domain DGGITQSPKYLFRKEGQNVTLSCEQNLNHDAMYWYRQDPGQGLRLIYYSQIVNDFQKGDIAEGYSVSREKKESFPLTVTSAQKNPTAFYLCASSIVTGTGANVLTFGAGSRLTVL.

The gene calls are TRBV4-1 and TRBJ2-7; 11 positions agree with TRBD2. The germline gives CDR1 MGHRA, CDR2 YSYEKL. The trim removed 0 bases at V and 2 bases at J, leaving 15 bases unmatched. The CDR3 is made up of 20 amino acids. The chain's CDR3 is CASSQEATSGNRPGAYEQYF. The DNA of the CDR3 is TGCGCCAGCAGCCAAGAGGCGACTAGCGGGAACCGCCCGGGGGCCTACGAGCAGTACTTC.

The CDR3 region is CSASLTGGQPQHF. CDR3 DNA sequence: TGCAGTGCTAGTCTCACGGGGGGTCAGCCCCAGCATTTT. The genes are TRBV20-1 and TRBJ1-5; TRBD1 is a possible D gene (5 bases). Germline V gives CDR1 DFQATT, CDR2 SNEGSKA (reference sequence). The CDR3 covers 13 residues. V dropped 3 bases and J dropped 6 bases, with 12 bases sitting between them.

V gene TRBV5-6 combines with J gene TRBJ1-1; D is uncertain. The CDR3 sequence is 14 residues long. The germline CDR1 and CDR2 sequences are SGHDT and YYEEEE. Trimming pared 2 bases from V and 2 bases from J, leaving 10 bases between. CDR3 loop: CASSFGGFNTEAFF. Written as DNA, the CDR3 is TGTGCCAGCAGCTTTGGAGGGTTCAACACTGAAGCTTTCTTT.

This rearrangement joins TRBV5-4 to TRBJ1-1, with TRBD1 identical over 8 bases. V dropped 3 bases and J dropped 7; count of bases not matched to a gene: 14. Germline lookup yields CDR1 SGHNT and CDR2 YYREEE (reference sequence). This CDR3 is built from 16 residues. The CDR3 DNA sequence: TGTGCCAGCAGCTCGCGCCGGGACAGGAGAACAATTGAAGCTTTCTTT. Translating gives CASSSRRDRRTIEAFF.

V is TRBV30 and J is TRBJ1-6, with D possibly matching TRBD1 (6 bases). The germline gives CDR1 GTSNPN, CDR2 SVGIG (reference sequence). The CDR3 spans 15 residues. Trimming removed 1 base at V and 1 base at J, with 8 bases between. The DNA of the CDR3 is TGTGCCTGGAGTGCCCAGGGGTCCTATAATTCACCCCTCCACTTT. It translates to CAWSAQGSYNSPLHF.

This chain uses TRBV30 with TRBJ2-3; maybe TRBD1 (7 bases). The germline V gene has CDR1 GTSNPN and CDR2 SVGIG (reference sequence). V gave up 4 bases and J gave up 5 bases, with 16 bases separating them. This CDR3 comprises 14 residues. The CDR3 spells CAWIPGGNGDTQYF. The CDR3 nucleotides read TGTGCCTGGATACCAGGGGGGAACGGAGATACGCAGTATTTT.

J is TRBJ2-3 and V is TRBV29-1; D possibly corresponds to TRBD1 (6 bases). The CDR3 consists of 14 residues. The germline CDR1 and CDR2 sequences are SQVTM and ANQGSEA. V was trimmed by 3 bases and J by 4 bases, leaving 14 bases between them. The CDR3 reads CSVDSPPGADTQYF. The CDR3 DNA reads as TGCAGCGTTGACTCCCCGCCAGGGGCAGATACGCAGTATTTT.

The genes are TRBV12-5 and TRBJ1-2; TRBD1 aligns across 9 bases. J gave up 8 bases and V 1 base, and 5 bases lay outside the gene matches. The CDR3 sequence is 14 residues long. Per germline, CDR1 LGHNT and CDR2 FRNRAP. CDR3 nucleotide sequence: TGTGCTAGTGGTTTGGCACAGGGGGCGAAAGGCTACACCTTC. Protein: CASGLAQGAKGYTF.

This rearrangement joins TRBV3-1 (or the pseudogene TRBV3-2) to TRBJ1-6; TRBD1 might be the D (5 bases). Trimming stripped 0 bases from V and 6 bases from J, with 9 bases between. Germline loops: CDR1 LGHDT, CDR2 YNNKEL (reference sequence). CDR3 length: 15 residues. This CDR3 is CASSQDSQGNSPLHF. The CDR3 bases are TGTGCCAGCAGCCAAGATAGTCAGGGTAATTCACCCCTCCACTTT.

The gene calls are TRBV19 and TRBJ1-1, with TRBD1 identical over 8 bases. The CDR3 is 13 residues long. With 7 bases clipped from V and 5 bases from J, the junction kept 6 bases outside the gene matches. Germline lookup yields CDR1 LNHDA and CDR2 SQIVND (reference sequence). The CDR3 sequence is CASTWTGWTEAFF. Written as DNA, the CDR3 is TGTGCCAGTACTTGGACAGGGTGGACTGAAGCTTTCTTT.

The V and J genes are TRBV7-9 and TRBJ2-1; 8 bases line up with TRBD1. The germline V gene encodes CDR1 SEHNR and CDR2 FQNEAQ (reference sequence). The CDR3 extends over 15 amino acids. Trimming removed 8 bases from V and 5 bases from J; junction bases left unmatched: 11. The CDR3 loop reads CASSSPGGADNEQFF. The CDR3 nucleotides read TGTGCCAGCTCTTCACCAGGGGGCGCAGACAATGAGCAGTTCTTC.